This is a list of T cell receptor beta chains from one sample in a study of post-analysis software for immune sequencing data. One entry per CDR3 protein results from TCRdb running MiXCR on the PCR reads. The sample includes hundreds of thousands of distinct CDR3 sequences, roughly a third of them seen just once. Sequencing was performed on blood. The receptor source for this set is a girl aged 5-17 years with multiple sclerosis. Each CDR3 is given with its conserved first and last residue. Each record gives: V gene, J gene, clone size, D gene, CDR3 DNA, CDR3 protein. The D gene is left open where the match is weak. Where a row states a size, it is once, few, many or the class of an expanded clone; other rows omit it.

V gene: TRBV6-5; J gene: TRBJ2-1; clone size: many; D gene: TRBD2; CDR3 DNA: TGTGCCAGCAGAAACGGACTAGCGGGTGCCAATGAGCAGTTCTTC; CDR3 protein: CASRNGLAGANEQFF
V gene: TRBV9; J gene: TRBJ2-5; clone size: once; D gene: TRBD2; CDR3 DNA: TGTGCCAGCAGCGCCGGGACTAGAGGTAATGAGCAGTACTTC; CDR3 protein: CASSAGTRGNEQYF
V gene: TRBV15; J gene: TRBJ2-5; clone size: .; D gene: .; CDR3 DNA: TGTGCCACCAGCAGCCGGGTCAAACAAGAGACCCAGTACTTC; CDR3 protein: CATSSRVKQETQYF
V gene: TRBV7-8; J gene: TRBJ2-7; clone size: .; D gene: TRBD1; CDR3 DNA: TGTGCCAGCAGCCAAAACCCCACCGGGACAGGGGGAACCTACGAGCAGTACTTC; CDR3 protein: CASSQNPTGTGGTYEQYF
V gene: TRBV6-5; J gene: TRBJ1-6; clone size: many; D gene: TRBD1; CDR3 DNA: TGTGCCAGCAGTGACAGGGCAAATTCACCCCTCCACTTT; CDR3 protein: CASSDRANSPLHF
V gene: TRBV7-2; J gene: TRBJ1-4; clone size: many; D gene: TRBD1; CDR3 DNA: TGTGCCAGCAGCCCCGGACAGGACGGGACAACTAATGAAAAACTGTTTTTT; CDR3 protein: CASSPGQDGTTNEKLFF
V gene: TRBV9; J gene: TRBJ1-2; clone size: .; D gene: .; CDR3 DNA: TGTGCCAGCAGCGTATCAGGGTATGGCTACACCTTC; CDR3 protein: CASSVSGYGYTF
V gene: TRBV20-1; J gene: TRBJ2-3; clone size: many; D gene: TRBD2; CDR3 DNA: TGCAGTGCTAGGCGGGGGGACATTCCCACAGATACGCAGTATTTT; CDR3 protein: CSARRGDIPTDTQYF
V gene: TRBV11-2; J gene: TRBJ1-1; clone size: once; D gene: TRBD1; CDR3 DNA: TGTGCCAGCAGCACCCGGGACAGGGGATTGAACACTGAAGCTTTCTTT; CDR3 protein: CASSTRDRGLNTEAFF
V gene: TRBV7-9; J gene: TRBJ1-4; clone size: many; D gene: .; CDR3 DNA: TGTGCCAGCAGCTTAGAAAGGGGCAATGAAAAACTGTTTTTT; CDR3 protein: CASSLERGNEKLFF
V gene: TRBV24-1; J gene: TRBJ2-3; clone size: .; D gene: TRBD1; CDR3 DNA: TGTGCCACCAGTGACGCCGTACCGGGACAGGGGAGAGATACGCAGTATTTT; CDR3 protein: CATSDAVPGQGRDTQYF
V gene: TRBV24-1; J gene: TRBJ2-2; clone size: few; D gene: TRBD2; CDR3 DNA: TGTGCCACCCGGGAGGACACCGGGGAGCTGTTTTTT; CDR3 protein: CATREDTGELFF
V gene: TRBV20-1; J gene: TRBJ2-5; clone size: .; D gene: TRBD1; CDR3 DNA: TGCAGTGCGGGACAGTCAGAGACCCAGTACTTC; CDR3 protein: CSAGQSETQYF
V gene: TRBV5-1; J gene: TRBJ2-7; clone size: many; D gene: .; CDR3 DNA: TGCGCCAGCAGCCCAAGGGGCCCCGAGAGTAACTACGAGCAGTACTTC; CDR3 protein: CASSPRGPESNYEQYF
V gene: TRBV24-1; J gene: TRBJ2-1; clone size: .; D gene: .; CDR3 DNA: TGTGCCACCAGTGATTATCCAGGGGTGGGGACCCAGTTCTTC; CDR3 protein: CATSDYPGVGTQFF
V gene: TRBV20-1; J gene: TRBJ1-2; clone size: many; D gene: .; CDR3 DNA: TGCAGTGCTAGTAAGGATGGCTACACCTTC; CDR3 protein: CSASKDGYTF
V gene: TRBV7-6; J gene: TRBJ1-2; clone size: many; D gene: TRBD1; CDR3 DNA: TGTGCCAGCAGCTTAGAGGGACAGGGGGCCTACTATGGCTACACCTTC; CDR3 protein: CASSLEGQGAYYGYTF
V gene: TRBV29-1; J gene: TRBJ1-4; clone size: .; D gene: TRBD1; CDR3 DNA: TGCAGCGTGAGACAGGGATTCATGGCTAATGAAAAACGGTTTTTT; CDR3 protein: CSVRQGFMANEKRFF
V gene: TRBV20-1; J gene: TRBJ2-1; clone size: many; D gene: .; CDR3 DNA: TGCAGTGCTGGACATCAGCACAATGAGCAGTTCTTC; CDR3 protein: CSAGHQHNEQFF
V gene: TRBV28; J gene: TRBJ2-3; clone size: many; D gene: .; CDR3 DNA: TGTGCCGGCAAAAAGGGGGGTAAAGATACGCAGTATTTT; CDR3 protein: CAGKKGGKDTQYF
V gene: TRBV27; J gene: TRBJ2-7; clone size: .; D gene: .; CDR3 DNA: TGTGCCAGCAAGACGTTGAAGGGCGAGCAGTACTTC; CDR3 protein: CASKTLKGEQYF
V gene: TRBV7-3; J gene: TRBJ2-3; clone size: many; D gene: .; CDR3 DNA: TGTGCCAGCAGCCAACAGGGCACAGATACGCAGTATTTT; CDR3 protein: CASSQQGTDTQYF
V gene: TRBV10-3; J gene: TRBJ2-1; clone size: .; D gene: .; CDR3 DNA: TGTGCCATCAGTGAGGAGAGATATGAGCAGTTCTTC; CDR3 protein: CAISEERYEQFF
V gene: TRBV7-8; J gene: TRBJ1-6; clone size: .; D gene: .; CDR3 DNA: TGTGCCAGCAGCTTAGCTGGAGTCGGGCATTCACCCCTCCACTTT; CDR3 protein: CASSLAGVGHSPLHF
V gene: TRBV20-1; J gene: TRBJ2-3; clone size: few; D gene: .; CDR3 DNA: TGCAGTGCTCCAGGCAGCGAAACTGACACAGATACGCAGTATTTT; CDR3 protein: CSAPGSETDTDTQYF
V gene: TRBV11-2; J gene: TRBJ2-1; clone size: many; D gene: TRBD2; CDR3 DNA: TGTGCCAGCAGCTTACCCCGACTAGCGCACAATGAGCAGTTCTTC; CDR3 protein: CASSLPRLAHNEQFF
V gene: TRBV6-5; J gene: TRBJ2-7; clone size: .; D gene: .; CDR3 DNA: TGTGCCAGCAGTTATATAGGGGGCTCCTACGAGCAGTACTTC; CDR3 protein: CASSYIGGSYEQYF